This T cell receptor beta chain was recovered during a study of blood T cells in healthy people across ages. Notes on this clonotype: A junction boundary mismatches the germline segment, possibly from a read error.

The CDR3 spans 15 residues. A second 7 to 11 cycle PCR used barcoded and J-beta primers. TCRdb fed the 5' RACE reads into MiXCR, producing one record per CDR3 protein. The table has hundreds of thousands of distinct CDR3 sequences, 45% to 50% seen once. The chain links TRBV12-3 or TRBV12-4 to TRBJ2-4; 9 bases fit TRBD1. The receptor's source is a woman in her sixties or seventies in good health. The sequencing input was blood. CDR3 sequence: CACSLRQGDKNIQYF. In DNA form, the CDR3 reads TGTGCCTGCAGTCTCCGACAGGGGGACAAAAACATTCAGTACTTC.